This T cell receptor (beta chain) was recovered during a study of T cells in Graves' hyperthyroidism and ophthalmopathy. Study-level points and caveats: Most thyroid clonotypes that were expanded above 0.001 also turned up in blood.

The CDR3 spans 14 residues. Trimming left V 0 bases short and J 7 bases short, with 9 bases between. Per germline, CDR1 MNHEY and CDR2 SVGAGI. The sample holds many counts of this clonotype. What it binds is unknown. Amplification of TCR beta CDR3 regions was performed using RNA transcripts as template. The TCR CDR3 was amplified in a first-round RT-PCR using the HTBI primer set. TCRdb analysed the multiplex PCR reads with MiXCR anew, one entry per CDR3 protein. Among some 500,000 distinct CDR3 sequences, approximately 25% were seen once, and the ten largest hold over 9%. Clinical symptoms, serum thyroxine and TRAb, thyroid ultrasound and orbital computed tomography were used for the diagnoses.

The clonotype comes from a woman between 25 and 40 years old with Graves' ophthalmopathy. The specimen sequenced was blood. The chain joins TRBV6-5 to TRBJ2-2, with D hard to call. In DNA form, the CDR3 reads TGTGCCAGCAGTTACTCGATGGGTGTCGGGGAGCTGTTTTTT. Protein product: CASSYSMGVGELFF.